What follows are 10 T cell receptor beta chains derived from one specimen sequenced in a study of radiotherapy plus CTLA-4 blockade in lung cancer. The method was immunoSEQ multiplex PCR; TCRdb's version includes in-frame clones alone and lacks a portion of them. The data hold roughly 86,000 clones, with roughly 80% observed a single time. The sample consisted of peripheral blood, taken from a patient treated with radiotherapy plus ipilimumab. These receptors were taken from a human donor with non-small cell lung cancer who had stable disease on radiotherapy plus ipilimumab.

The V and J genes are TRBV28 and TRBJ1-1, with D uncertain. The germline V gene has CDR1 MDHEN and CDR2 SYDVKM. Trimming pared 6 bases from V and 4 bases from J, leaving 18 bases between. CDR3 length equals 15 residues. The CDR3 region is CASRPPGTGSTEAFF. The CDR3 DNA reads TGTGCCAGCAGGCCCCCAGGAACCGGGAGCACTGAAGCTTTCTTT.

V gene TRBV28 combines with J gene TRBJ2-2, with a tentative D call TRBD1 (6 bases). The CDR3 spans 15 residues. Germline CDR1 is MDHEN and CDR2 is SYDVKM. The V end was cut by 2 bases, the J end by 2 bases, with 9 bases between. This CDR3 reads CASSLTRGNTGELFF. The CDR3 DNA sequence: TGTGCCAGCAGTTTAACCAGGGGTAACACCGGGGAGCTGTTTTTT. Variable domain in full (rest from reference TRBV28 and TRBJ2-2): DVKVTQSSRYLVKRTGEKVFLECVQDMDHENMFWYRQDPGLGLRLIYFSYDVKMKEKGDIPEGYSVSREKKERFSLILESASTNQTSMYLCASSLTRGNTGELFFGEGSRLTVL.

The gene calls are TRBV10-1 and TRBJ1-3; D is unclear. CDR1 and CDR2 (germline): WNHNN, SYGVQD (reference sequence). The CDR3 runs 14 residues. Trimming took off 3 bases at V and 3 bases at J, with 9 bases between the two ends. As DNA, the CDR3 is TGCGCCAGCAGTGATTTCGGGGATGGAAACACCATATATTTT. It yields the protein CASSDFGDGNTIYF.

The chain carries TRBV9 and TRBJ2-1, with 7 bases lining up with TRBD2. This CDR3 contains 16 residues. V dropped 0 bases and J dropped 4; count of bases not matched to a gene: 7. Looked up from germline, CDR1 is SGDLS and CDR2 is YYNGEE. The CDR3 loop reads CASSVEDLAVYNEQFF. The CDR3 DNA sequence: TGTGCCAGCAGCGTAGAGGACCTAGCGGTATACAATGAGCAGTTCTTC.

This clone appeared a single time. CDR3 in DNA: TGTGCCAGCAGTCTACTAGCGGAGGGTTACGAGCAGTACTTC. Translating gives CASSLLAEGYEQYF. The chain has TRBV27 and TRBJ2-7, with 8 bases fitting TRBD2. V shed 5 bases, J shed 4 bases, and the junction held 7 bases outside the gene matches. The germline V gene has CDR1 MNHEY and CDR2 SMNVEV (reference sequence). The CDR3 is made up of 14 amino acids.

This clone was counted a single time. The chain uses TRBV6-5 and TRBJ2-1; D uncertain. The CDR3 spans 14 residues. V was pared by 5 bases and J by 4 bases, with 12 bases between. The germline gives CDR1 MNHEY, CDR2 SVGAGI. The CDR3 bases are TGTGCCAGCAGTCCCCTGAACGGGTACAATGAGCAGTTCTTC. Protein: CASSPLNGYNEQFF.

This chain connects TRBV7-9 to TRBJ1-5, with 9 positions matching TRBD1. Germline V gives CDR1 SEHNR, CDR2 FQNEAQ (reference sequence). CDR3 length: 16 residues. The trim removed 2 bases at V and 7 bases at J, leaving 9 bases unmatched. The CDR3 reads CASSLSSGTGFQPQHF. CDR3 DNA: TGTGCCAGCAGCTTATCTTCCGGGACAGGGTTCCAGCCCCAGCATTTT.

The chain combines TRBV10-2 with TRBJ2-3; the match to TRBD2 covers 11 bases. The V gene's germline CDR1 is WSHSY and CDR2 SAAADI. The V and J ends lost 7 bases and 3 bases, in that order; junction bases with no gene match: 6. The CDR3 is 15 residues long. The CDR3 sequence: CASNLAGGSTDTQYF. The CDR3 DNA reads TGCGCCAGCAATTTAGCGGGGGGGTCAACAGATACGCAGTATTTT.

The table lists this clone with a few counts. The genes are TRBV11-2 and TRBJ1-1; D unresolved. Germline V gene sequence: CDR1 SGHAT, CDR2 FQNNGV. The germline V and J ends were trimmed by 2 bases and 0 bases, with 16 bases remaining between them. The CDR3 consists of 17 residues. The CDR3 sequence: CASSLSKVGSLNTEAFF. The CDR3 coding sequence is TGTGCCAGCAGCTTATCCAAGGTGGGCAGTTTGAACACTGAAGCTTTCTTT.

This clone was recorded only once. V usage is TRBV18 and J usage is TRBJ2-7; D is ambiguous. Per the germline V gene, CDR1 is KGHSH and CDR2 is LQKENI. The CDR3 has 14 amino acids. Trimming left V 1 base short and J 6 bases short, with 13 bases between. Written as DNA, the CDR3 is TGTGCCAGCTCACCACGTGCCTTAGTCCGCGAGCAGTACTTC. Protein product: CASSPRALVREQYF.